Listed below are T cell receptor beta chains from one sample, sequenced in a study of T cells in Graves' hyperthyroidism and ophthalmopathy. TCRdb re-called the multiplex PCR reads with MiXCR, one entry per CDR3 protein. The sample yields roughly 200,000 distinct CDR3 sequences, about 18% seen once. The sequencing sample was made of blood. The receptor set was obtained from a man between 40 and 49 years old with Graves' hyperthyroidism. Each CDR3 is given with its conserved first and last residue. D genes are given only for firm matches. Size is omitted from some rows. Given values are once, few, many or a class for expanded clones.

V	D	size	J	CDR3	DNA
TRBV29-1	-	many	TRBJ2-7	CSTESGEGEQYF	TGCAGCACTGAGTCGGGGGAAGGGGAGCAGTACTTC
TRBV6-1	TRBD1	few	TRBJ2-5	CASGNRGRSQETQYF	TGTGCCAGCGGGAACAGGGGGCGCTCCCAAGAGACCCAGTACTTC
TRBV11-2	-	many	TRBJ2-7	CASSLDQDSYEQYF	TGTGCCAGCAGCTTAGATCAGGACAGCTACGAGCAGTACTTC
TRBV7-9	-	many	TRBJ2-7	CASSLFGVSREQYF	TGTGCCAGCAGCCTGTTCGGGGTCTCCAGGGAGCAGTACTTC
TRBV18	TRBD1	many	TRBJ1-1	CASSGQALMNTEAFF	TGTGCCAGCTCCGGACAGGCCCTTATGAACACTGAAGCTTTCTTT
TRBV28	TRBD1	-	TRBJ1-4	CASSSQGGGYEKLFF	TGTGCCAGCAGTAGCCAAGGGGGCGGTTATGAAAAACTGTTTTTT
TRBV2	TRBD1	many	TRBJ2-5	CASSGTGSGETQYF	TGTGCCAGCAGTGGGACAGGGTCAGGGGAGACCCAGTACTTC
TRBV28	TRBD1	many	TRBJ1-1	CASILQGGTEAFF	TGTGCCAGCATACTACAGGGGGGAACTGAAGCTTTCTTT
TRBV19	TRBD1	few	TRBJ2-3	CASTSGTASTDTQYF	TGTGCCAGTACCTCCGGGACAGCTAGCACAGATACGCAGTATTTT
TRBV6-9	-	few	TRBJ1-1	CASSYGGVGGTEAFF	TGTGCCAGCAGTTACGGCGGGGTGGGGGGCACTGAAGCTTTCTTT
TRBV10-3	-	-	TRBJ1-1	CAISDARGNTEAFF	TGTGCCATCAGTGACGCGAGAGGGAACACTGAAGCTTTCTTT
TRBV6-2/TRBV6-3	TRBD1	many	TRBJ2-7	CASSLNRDRSRPSYEQYF	TGTGCCAGCAGTTTAAACCGGGACAGGTCTCGCCCCTCCTACGAGCAGTACTTC
TRBV30	-	-	TRBJ2-7	CAWSVTSPYEQYF	TGTGCCTGGAGTGTAACCAGCCCCTACGAGCAGTACTTC
TRBV29-1	TRBD1	-	TRBJ1-2	CSVVGRGIYGYTF	TGCAGCGTTGTAGGCAGGGGGATCTATGGCTACACCTTC
TRBV12-3/TRBV12-4	-	many	TRBJ1-6	CASSLGHRGSPLHF	TGTGCCAGCAGTTTGGGACACCGAGGTTCACCCCTCCACTTT
TRBV20-1	-	many	TRBJ2-3	CSGRDRTDTQYF	TGCAGTGGTAGAGATCGCACAGATACGCAGTATTTT
TRBV20-1	-	many	TRBJ1-5	CSARGPGLYSNQPQHF	TGCAGTGCTAGAGGACCAGGGCTTTATAGCAATCAGCCCCAGCATTTT
TRBV2	-	-	TRBJ1-1	CASIGRNTEAFF	TGTGCCAGCATAGGGAGGAACACTGAAGCTTTCTTT
TRBV12-3/TRBV12-4	-	many	TRBJ2-5	CASSLALEGAGETQYF	TGTGCCAGCAGTTTAGCGCTTGAGGGGGCGGGGGAGACCCAGTACTTC
TRBV30	-	many	TRBJ2-5	CAWSVLRETQYF	TGTGCCTGGAGTGTTCTCAGAGAGACCCAGTACTTC
TRBV7-2	-	few	TRBJ2-5	CASSSRAAETQYF	TGTGCCAGCAGCTCCAGAGCCGCTGAGACCCAGTACTTC
TRBV20-1	-	few	TRBJ2-1	CSARASNYNEQFF	TGCAGTGCTAGGGCCAGTAATTACAATGAGCAGTTCTTC
TRBV18	TRBD1	-	TRBJ2-5	CASPHRGRSFQETQYF	TGTGCCAGCCCACACAGGGGACGGTCATTCCAAGAGACCCAGTACTTC
TRBV12-3/TRBV12-4	-	many	TRBJ1-2	CASSLFGWRGYTF	TGTGCCAGCAGTTTATTTGGGTGGCGGGGCTACACCTTC
TRBV6-1	-	many	TRBJ2-7	CASRVKGNEEAQLLDEQYF	TGTGCCAGCAGAGTAAAGGGGAATGAGGAAGCCCAATTGCTTGACGAGCAGTACTTC
TRBV3-1	-	-	TRBJ1-5	CASSLNDQPQHF	TGTGCCAGCAGCCTAAATGACCAGCCCCAGCATTTT
TRBV6-5	TRBD2	once	TRBJ2-5	CASNLAGGEGEIQYF	TGTGCCAGCAATTTAGCGGGGGGAGAAGGAGAGATCCAGTACTTC